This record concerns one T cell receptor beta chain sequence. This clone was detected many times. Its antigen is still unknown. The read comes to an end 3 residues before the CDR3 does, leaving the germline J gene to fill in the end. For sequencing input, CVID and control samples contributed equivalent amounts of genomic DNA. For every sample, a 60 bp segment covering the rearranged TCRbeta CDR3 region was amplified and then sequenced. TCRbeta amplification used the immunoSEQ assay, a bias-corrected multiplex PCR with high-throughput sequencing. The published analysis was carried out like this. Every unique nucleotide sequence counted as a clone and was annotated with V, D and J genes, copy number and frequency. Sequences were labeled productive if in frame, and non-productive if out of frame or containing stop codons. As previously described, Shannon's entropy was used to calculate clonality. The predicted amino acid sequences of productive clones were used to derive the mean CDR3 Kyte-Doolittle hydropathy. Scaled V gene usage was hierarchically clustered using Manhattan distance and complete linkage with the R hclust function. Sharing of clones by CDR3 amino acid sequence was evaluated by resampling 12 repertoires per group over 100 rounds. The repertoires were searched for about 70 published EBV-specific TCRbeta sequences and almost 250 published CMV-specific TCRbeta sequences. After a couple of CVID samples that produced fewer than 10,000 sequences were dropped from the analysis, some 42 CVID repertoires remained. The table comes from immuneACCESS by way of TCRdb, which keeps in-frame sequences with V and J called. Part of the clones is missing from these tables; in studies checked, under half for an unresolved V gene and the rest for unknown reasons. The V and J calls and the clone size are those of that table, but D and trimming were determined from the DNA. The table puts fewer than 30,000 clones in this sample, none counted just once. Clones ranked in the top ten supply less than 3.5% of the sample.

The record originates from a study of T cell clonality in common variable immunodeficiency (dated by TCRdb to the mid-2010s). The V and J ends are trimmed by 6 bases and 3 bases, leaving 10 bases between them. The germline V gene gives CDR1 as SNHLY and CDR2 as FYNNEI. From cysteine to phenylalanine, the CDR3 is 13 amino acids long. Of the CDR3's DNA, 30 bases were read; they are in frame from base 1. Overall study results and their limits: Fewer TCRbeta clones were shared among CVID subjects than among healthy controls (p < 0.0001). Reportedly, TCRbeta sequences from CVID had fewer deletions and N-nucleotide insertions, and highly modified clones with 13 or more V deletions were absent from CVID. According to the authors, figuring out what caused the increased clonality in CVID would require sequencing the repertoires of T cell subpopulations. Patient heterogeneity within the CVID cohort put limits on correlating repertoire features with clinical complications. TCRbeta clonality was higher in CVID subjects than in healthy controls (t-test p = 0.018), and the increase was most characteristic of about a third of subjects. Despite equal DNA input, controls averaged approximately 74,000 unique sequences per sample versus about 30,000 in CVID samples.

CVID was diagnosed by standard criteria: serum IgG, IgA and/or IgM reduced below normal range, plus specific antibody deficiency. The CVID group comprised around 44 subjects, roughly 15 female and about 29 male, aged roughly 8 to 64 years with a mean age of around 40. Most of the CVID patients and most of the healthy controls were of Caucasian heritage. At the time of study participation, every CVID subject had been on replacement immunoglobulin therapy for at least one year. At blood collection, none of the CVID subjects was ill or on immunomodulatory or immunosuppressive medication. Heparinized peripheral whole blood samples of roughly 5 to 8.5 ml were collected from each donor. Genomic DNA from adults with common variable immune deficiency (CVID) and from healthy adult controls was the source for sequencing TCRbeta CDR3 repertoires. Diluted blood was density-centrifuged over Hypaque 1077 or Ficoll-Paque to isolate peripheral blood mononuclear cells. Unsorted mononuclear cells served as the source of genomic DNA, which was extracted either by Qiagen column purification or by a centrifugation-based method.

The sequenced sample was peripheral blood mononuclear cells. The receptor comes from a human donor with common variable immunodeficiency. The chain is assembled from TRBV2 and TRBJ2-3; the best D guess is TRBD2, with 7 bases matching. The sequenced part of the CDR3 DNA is TGTGCCAGCAGCGGGGGGCGGACAGATACG. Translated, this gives CASSGGRTDT. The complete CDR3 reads CASSGGRTDTQYF. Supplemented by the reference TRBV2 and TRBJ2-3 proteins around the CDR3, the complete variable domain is EPEVTQTPSHQVTQMGQEVILRCVPISNHLYFYWYRQILGQKVEFLVSFYNNEISEKSEIFDDQFSVERPDGSNFTLKIRSTKLEDSAMYFCASSGGRTDTQYFGPGTRLTVL.